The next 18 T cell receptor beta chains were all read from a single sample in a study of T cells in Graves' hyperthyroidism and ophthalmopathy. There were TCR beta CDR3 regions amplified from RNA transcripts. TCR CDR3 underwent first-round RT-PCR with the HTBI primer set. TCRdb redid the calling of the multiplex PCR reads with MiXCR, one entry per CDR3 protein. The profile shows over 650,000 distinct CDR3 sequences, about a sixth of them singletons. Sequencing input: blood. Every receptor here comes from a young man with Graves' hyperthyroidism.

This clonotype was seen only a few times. CDR3 DNA: TGTGCCAGCAGCACCCCGACACAAACTGAAACCTTCATGAACACTGAAGCTTTCTTT. Its protein product is CASSTPTQTETFMNTEAFF. The chain carries TRBV5-4 and TRBJ1-1; no firm D call. V lost 4 bases and J lost 0, with 25 bases in between. Germline CDR1 and CDR2: SGHNT and YYREEE (reference sequence). The length of the CDR3 is 19 residues.

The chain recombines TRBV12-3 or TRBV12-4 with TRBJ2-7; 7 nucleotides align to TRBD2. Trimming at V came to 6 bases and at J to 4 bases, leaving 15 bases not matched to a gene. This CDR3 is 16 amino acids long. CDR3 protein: CASSPNGGLPIYEQYF. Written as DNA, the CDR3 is TGTGCCAGCAGCCCAAACGGGGGACTACCCATATACGAGCAGTACTTC.

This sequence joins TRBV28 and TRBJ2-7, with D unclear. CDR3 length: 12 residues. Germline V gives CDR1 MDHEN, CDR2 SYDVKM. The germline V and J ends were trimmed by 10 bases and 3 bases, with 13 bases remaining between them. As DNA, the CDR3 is TGTGCCACCCTGGACCCGGGCTACGAGCAGTACTTC. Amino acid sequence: CATLDPGYEQYF.

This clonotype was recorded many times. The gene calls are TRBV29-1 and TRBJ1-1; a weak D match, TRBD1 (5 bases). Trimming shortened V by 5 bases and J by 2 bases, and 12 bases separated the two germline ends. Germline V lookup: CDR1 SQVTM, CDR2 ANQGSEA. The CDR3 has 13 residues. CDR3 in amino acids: CSVLRGSNTEAFF. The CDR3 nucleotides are TGCAGCGTTTTGCGGGGCAGCAACACTGAAGCTTTCTTT.

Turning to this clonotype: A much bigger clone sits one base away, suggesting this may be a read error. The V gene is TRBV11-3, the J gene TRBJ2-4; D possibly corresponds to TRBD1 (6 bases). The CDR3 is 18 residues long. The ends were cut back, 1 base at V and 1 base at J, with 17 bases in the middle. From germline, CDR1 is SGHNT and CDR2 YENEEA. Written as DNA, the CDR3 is TGTGCCAGCAGCTTAGGCTCTTCAGGGGCGATGGCCAAAAACATTCAGTACTTC. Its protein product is CASSLGSSGAMAKNIQYF.

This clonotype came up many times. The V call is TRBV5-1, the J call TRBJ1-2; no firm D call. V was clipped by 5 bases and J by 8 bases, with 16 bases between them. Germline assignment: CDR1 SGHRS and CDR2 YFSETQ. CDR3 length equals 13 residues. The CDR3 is CASRSQESTGYTF. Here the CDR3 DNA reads TGCGCCAGCAGGTCGCAGGAGAGCACAGGCTACACCTTC. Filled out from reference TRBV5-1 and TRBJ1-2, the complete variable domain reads KAGVTQTPRYLIKTRGQQVTLSCSPISGHRSVSWYQQTPGQGLQFLFEYFSETQRNKGNFPGRFSGRQFSNSRSEMNVSTLELGDSALYLCASRSQESTGYTFGSGTRLTVV.

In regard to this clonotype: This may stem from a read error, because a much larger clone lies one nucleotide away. CDR3 sequence: CDSCSGRANEQFF. DNA of the CDR3: TGTGACAGTTGTAGCGGGAGGGCGAATGAGCAGTTCTTC. The chain employs TRBV6-2 or TRBV6-3 and TRBJ2-1, with TRBD2 matching 11 bases. This CDR3 spans 13 amino acids. CDR1 is MNHEY and CDR2 is SVGEGT in the germline V gene.

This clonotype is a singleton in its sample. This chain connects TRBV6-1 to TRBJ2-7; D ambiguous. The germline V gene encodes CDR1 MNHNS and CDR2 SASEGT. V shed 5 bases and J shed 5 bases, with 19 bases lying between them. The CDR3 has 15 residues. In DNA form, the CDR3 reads TGTGCCAGCAGTCGCAGGACCGCCTCCGTCGACGAGCAGTACTTC. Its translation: CASSRRTASVDEQYF.

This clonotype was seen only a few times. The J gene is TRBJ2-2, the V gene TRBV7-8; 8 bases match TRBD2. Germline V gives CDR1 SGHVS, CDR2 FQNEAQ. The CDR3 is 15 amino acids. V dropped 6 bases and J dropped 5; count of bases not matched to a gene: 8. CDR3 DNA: TGTGCCAGCAGAGCCCTCCAGCGGGGGACCGGGGAGCTGTTTTTT. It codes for CASRALQRGTGELFF.

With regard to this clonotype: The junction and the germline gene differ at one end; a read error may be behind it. As DNA, the CDR3 is TGCGCCGGCAGCTTGGTCTCTAACAACTACGAGCAGTACTTC. Protein: CAGSLVSNNYEQYF. This chain links TRBV5-1 with TRBJ2-7; D remains unclear. Germline V gives CDR1 SGHRS, CDR2 YFSETQ. The CDR3 is 14 residues long.

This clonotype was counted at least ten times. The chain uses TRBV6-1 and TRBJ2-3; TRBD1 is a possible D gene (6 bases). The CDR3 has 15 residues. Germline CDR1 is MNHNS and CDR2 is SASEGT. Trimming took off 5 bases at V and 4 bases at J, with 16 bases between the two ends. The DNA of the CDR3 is TGTGCCAGCAGTTTAGGACAGCCAAGCGCAGATACGCAGTATTTT. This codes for CASSLGQPSADTQYF.

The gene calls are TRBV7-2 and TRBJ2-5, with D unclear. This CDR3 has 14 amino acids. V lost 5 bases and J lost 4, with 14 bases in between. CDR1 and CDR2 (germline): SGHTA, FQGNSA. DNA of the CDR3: TGTGCCAGCAGCGGGGTCCTGGCATCAGAGACCCAGTACTTC. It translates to CASSGVLASETQYF.

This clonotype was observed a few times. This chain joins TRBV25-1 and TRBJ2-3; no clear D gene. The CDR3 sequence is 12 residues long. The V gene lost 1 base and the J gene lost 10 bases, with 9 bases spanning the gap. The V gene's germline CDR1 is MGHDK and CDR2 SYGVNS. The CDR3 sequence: CASSEFPSAQYF. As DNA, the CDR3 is TGTGCCAGCAGTGAATTTCCGTCCGCGCAGTATTTT.

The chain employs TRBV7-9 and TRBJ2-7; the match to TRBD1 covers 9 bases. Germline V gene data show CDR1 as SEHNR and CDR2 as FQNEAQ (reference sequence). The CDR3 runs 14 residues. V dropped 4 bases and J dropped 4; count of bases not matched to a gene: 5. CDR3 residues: CASSWSGTGYEQYF. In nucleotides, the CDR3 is TGTGCCAGCAGCTGGTCCGGGACAGGGTACGAGCAGTACTTC.

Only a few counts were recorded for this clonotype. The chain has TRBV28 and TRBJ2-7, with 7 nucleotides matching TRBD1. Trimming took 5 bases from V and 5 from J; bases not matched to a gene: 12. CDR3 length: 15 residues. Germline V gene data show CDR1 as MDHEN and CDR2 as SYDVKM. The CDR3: CASSPGQLLWNEQYF. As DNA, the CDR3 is TGTGCCAGCAGTCCGGGACAGTTGTTGTGGAACGAGCAGTACTTC.

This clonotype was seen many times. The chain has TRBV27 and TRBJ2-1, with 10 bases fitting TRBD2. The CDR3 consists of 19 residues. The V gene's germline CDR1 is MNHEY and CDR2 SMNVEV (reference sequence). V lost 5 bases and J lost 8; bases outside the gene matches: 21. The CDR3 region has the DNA TGTGCCAGCAGTACTCGGGGCAGGGGGCCTCTAGCGGGAGTCGATGAGCAGTTCTTC. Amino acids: CASSTRGRGPLAGVDEQFF.

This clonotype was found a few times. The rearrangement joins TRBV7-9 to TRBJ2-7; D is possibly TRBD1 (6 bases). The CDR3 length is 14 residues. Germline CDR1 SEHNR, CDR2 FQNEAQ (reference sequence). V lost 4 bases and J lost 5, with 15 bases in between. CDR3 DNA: TGTGCCAGCAGCTCCGACCCAGGGGCAGACGAGCAGTACTTC. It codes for CASSSDPGADEQYF.

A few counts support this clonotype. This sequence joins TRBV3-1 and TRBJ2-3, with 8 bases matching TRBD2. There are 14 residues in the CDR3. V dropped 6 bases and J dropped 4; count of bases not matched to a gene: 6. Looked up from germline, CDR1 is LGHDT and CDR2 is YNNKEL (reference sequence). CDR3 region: CASSKRELPDTQYF. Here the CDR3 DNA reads TGTGCCAGCAGTAAGCGGGAGCTACCAGATACGCAGTATTTT.